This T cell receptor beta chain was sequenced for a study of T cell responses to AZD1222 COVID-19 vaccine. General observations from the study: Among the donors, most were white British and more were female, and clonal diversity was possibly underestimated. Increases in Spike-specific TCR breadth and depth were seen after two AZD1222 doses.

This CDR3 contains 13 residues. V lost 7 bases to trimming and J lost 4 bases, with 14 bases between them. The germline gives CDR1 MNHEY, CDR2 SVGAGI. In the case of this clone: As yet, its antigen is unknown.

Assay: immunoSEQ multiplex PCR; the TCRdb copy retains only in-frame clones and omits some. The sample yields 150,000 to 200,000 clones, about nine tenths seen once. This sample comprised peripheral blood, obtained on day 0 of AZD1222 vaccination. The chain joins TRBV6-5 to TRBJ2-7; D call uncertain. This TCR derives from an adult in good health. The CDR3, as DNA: TGTGCCAGCACCTCCCTAGTTAGGTACGAGCAGTACTTC. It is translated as CASTSLVRYEQYF.